One and the same sample provided the 7 T cell receptor beta chains below, sequenced in a study of identical twins. TCRdb called the 5' RACE reads again in MiXCR, with one record for every CDR3 protein. This sample has 450,000 or so distinct CDR3 sequences; approximately 14% occur once, and the top ten carry about 0.52%. This same sample was also taken into another study, of yellow fever vaccine responses in identical twins.

Sequenced sample: CD4+ T cells sorted from blood. The receptor set was obtained from a woman under 30 in good health.

In its sample, this clonotype was seen a few times. The V gene is TRBV12-3 or TRBV12-4, the J gene TRBJ2-5; possibly TRBD2 for D (6 bases). V was clipped by 3 bases and J by 4 bases, with 12 bases between them. The CDR3 has 14 amino acids. In DNA form, the CDR3 reads TGTGCCAGCAGTTTTGGCGGGGCGAGAGAGACCCAGTACTTC. It specifies CASSFGGARETQYF.

This sequence joins TRBV5-1 and TRBJ2-3; 9 bases map to TRBD2. V lost 3 bases, J lost 6 bases, and 14 bases stayed unmatched. Per the germline V gene, CDR1 is SGHRS and CDR2 is YFSETQ. The CDR3 is 17 residues long. The CDR3 DNA reads as TGCGCCAGCAGCTCCTCCGGAGGGACTAGCTGGATGGATACGCAGTATTTT. This gives the protein CASSSSGGTSWMDTQYF.

The rearrangement links TRBV7-2 to TRBJ2-1; D remains unclear. The CDR3 contains 16 residues. Trimming shortened V by 1 base and J by 2 bases, and 12 bases separated the two germline ends. CDR1 SGHTA and CDR2 FQGNSA come from the germline V gene. CDR3 sequence: CASSLVAGAPYNEQFF. The CDR3 region has the DNA TGTGCCAGCAGCTTAGTTGCCGGAGCCCCCTACAATGAGCAGTTCTTC.

This rearrangement joins TRBV11-2 to TRBJ1-2; D gene uncertain. V lost 5 bases to trimming and J lost 1 base, with 17 bases between them. CDR1 and CDR2 (germline): SGHAT, FQNNGV. The CDR3 loop spans 16 amino acids. The CDR3, as DNA: TGTGCCAGCAGCCCCGGACTGGGCAGACTTAACTATGGCTACACCTTC. Its translation: CASSPGLGRLNYGYTF.

The chain has TRBV2 and TRBJ1-6; a weak D match, TRBD1 (6 bases). The V and J ends lost 3 bases and 7 bases respectively, with 13 bases between them. Germline V gene sequence: CDR1 SNHLY, CDR2 FYNNEI. The CDR3 loop spans 15 amino acids. CDR3 coding DNA: TGTGCCAGCAGTGATCTGGGGGCGGCGAATTCACCCCTCCACTTT. Its translation is CASSDLGAANSPLHF.

This clonotype came up a few times. The chain combines TRBV15 with TRBJ2-7; 8 bases are a match to TRBD1. V was pared by 1 base and J by 2 bases, with 1 base of the junction left unmatched. Germline V lookup: CDR1 LNHNV, CDR2 YYDKDF (reference sequence). CDR3 size: 14 residues. In nucleotides, the CDR3 is TGTGCCACCAGCAGAGTACAGGGGGCCTACGAGCAGTACTTC. Encoded protein: CATSRVQGAYEQYF.

This clonotype appeared many times. The chain has TRBV12-3 or TRBV12-4 and TRBJ2-1; TRBD1 matches at 8 bases. V dropped 5 bases and J dropped 7; count of bases not matched to a gene: 10. The CDR3 sequence is 15 residues long. The CDR3: CASSVQGTGRNEQFF. The DNA of the CDR3 is TGTGCCAGCAGTGTGCAAGGGACAGGACGGAATGAGCAGTTCTTC.